The subject of this entry is one T cell receptor beta chain. Its antigen is not identified. The data were obtained in a study of T cell responses to AZD1222 COVID-19 vaccine. The CDR3 runs to 11 residues. Looked up from germline, CDR1 is MNHNY and CDR2 is SVGAGI (reference sequence). V lost 5 bases and J 13 bases, leaving 14 bases between the germline ends. Findings and caveats of the study: At baseline, just six or seven AZD1222 recipients tested seropositive. Spike-spanning, vaccine-associated CD4 TCRs were dominant at 160-218 and 743-854. Variant regions that are unmutated are reportedly the target of nearly half of spike-specific TCRs. Donors skewed white British and female; clonal diversity was possibly underestimated.

Sequencing used immunoSEQ multiplex PCR; TCRdb keeps in-frame clones, though not all of them. The listing records 150,000 or so clones. This receptor was identified in an adult in good health. The specimen sequenced was peripheral blood. The rearrangement uses TRBV6-6 and TRBJ1-1, with D hard to call. In DNA form, the CDR3 reads TGTGCCAGCAGTGGTGGGGTACTTGGTTTCTTT. It yields the protein CASSGGVLGFF.